A selection of T cell receptor beta chains follows, all from one sample in a study of T cell changes during pregnancy in multiple sclerosis. Assay used: immunoSEQ multiplex PCR; TCRdb lists only in-frame clones, some missing. The repertoire holds 90,000 to 130,000 clones, with more than 85% as singletons. Material: peripheral blood, obtained in the third trimester of pregnancy. The origin of the receptors is a female donor with multiple sclerosis, enrolled in a pregnancy study. CDR3s include the opening cysteine and the closing phenylalanine or tryptophan. The order of the fields is clone size, V gene, D gene, CDR3 length, J gene, CDR3 protein, CDR3 DNA. D genes are given only for firm matches. Size tells how often a clone was seen (once, few, many) or the class of an expanded clone, and some rows leave it out.

size: .; V: TRBV2; D: TRBD2; length: 14; J: TRBJ2-5; CDR3: CASSGSGSKETQYF; DNA: TGTGCCAGCAGTGGCAGCGGGAGTAAAGAGACCCAGTACTTC
size: .; V: TRBV7-2; D: .; length: 15; J: TRBJ1-3; CDR3: CASSLAWSSGNTIYF; DNA: TGTGCCAGCAGCTTAGCCTGGAGCTCTGGAAACACCATATATTTT
size: .; V: TRBV2; D: TRBD2; length: 17; J: TRBJ2-1; CDR3: CASSAGVAGGLHNEQFF; DNA: TGTGCCAGCAGTGCGGGGGTAGCGGGGGGGCTCCACAATGAGCAGTTCTTC
size: .; V: TRBV18; D: TRBD1; length: 16; J: TRBJ1-2; CDR3: CASSPVRQGDVYGYTF; DNA: TGTGCCAGCTCACCAGTGAGACAGGGGGACGTCTATGGCTACACCTTC
size: .; V: TRBV7-6; D: .; length: 14; J: TRBJ2-7; CDR3: CASSTGLPPNEQYF; DNA: TGTGCCAGCAGCACCGGACTTCCCCCCAACGAGCAGTACTTC
size: few; V: TRBV28; D: .; length: 16; J: TRBJ1-1; CDR3: CASSLTPGPRNTEAFF; DNA: TGTGCCAGCAGTTTAACGCCAGGCCCCCGGAACACTGAAGCTTTCTTT
size: once; V: TRBV7-9; D: TRBD2; length: 16; J: TRBJ2-1; CDR3: CASSSGLAGLGHEQFF; DNA: TGTGCCAGCAGCTCGGGACTAGCGGGCCTGGGACATGAGCAGTTCTTC
size: once; V: TRBV2; D: .; length: 15; J: TRBJ1-5; CDR3: CASREDRSPGQPQHF; DNA: TGTGCCAGCAGGGAAGACAGGTCCCCCGGGCAGCCCCAGCATTTT
size: .; V: TRBV4-2; D: .; length: 16; J: TRBJ1-4; CDR3: CASSQEGGSRNEKLFF; DNA: TGTGCCAGCAGCCAAGAGGGGGGAAGTCGTAATGAAAAACTGTTTTTT
size: .; V: TRBV30; D: TRBD1; length: 15; J: TRBJ1-2; CDR3: CAWSVGTGGSYGYTF; DNA: TGTGCCTGGAGTGTCGGGACAGGGGGATCCTATGGCTACACCTTC
size: .; V: TRBV9; D: .; length: 14; J: TRBJ2-1; CDR3: CASSVAMHHNEQFF; DNA: TGTGCCAGCAGCGTAGCTATGCACCACAATGAGCAGTTCTTC
size: .; V: TRBV15; D: .; length: 14; J: TRBJ2-5; CDR3: CATSRAGAAETQYF; DNA: TGTGCCACCAGCAGAGCTGGGGCGGCGGAGACCCAGTACTTC
size: .; V: TRBV28; D: TRBD1; length: 17; J: TRBJ2-4; CDR3: CASSLAQGVAAKNIQYF; DNA: TGTGCCAGCAGTTTGGCCCAGGGGGTAGCGGCCAAAAACATTCAGTACTTC
size: .; V: TRBV9; D: .; length: 16; J: TRBJ2-3; CDR3: CASSVGAGTSTDTQYF; DNA: TGTGCCAGCAGCGTAGGGGCCGGAACTAGCACAGATACGCAGTATTTT
size: .; V: TRBV18; D: TRBD1; length: 14; J: TRBJ1-6; CDR3: CASSRDRGSSPLHF; DNA: TGTGCCAGCTCTCGCGACAGGGGGAGTTCACCCCTCCACTTT
size: .; V: TRBV5-1; D: TRBD2; length: 15; J: TRBJ2-1; CDR3: CASSFTSGPYNEQFF; DNA: TGCGCCAGCAGCTTCACTAGCGGCCCTTACAATGAGCAGTTCTTC
size: .; V: TRBV5-1; D: .; length: 15; J: TRBJ1-1; CDR3: CASSRGGGEDTEAFF; DNA: TGCGCCAGCAGCAGGGGAGGGGGGGAGGACACTGAAGCTTTCTTT
size: .; V: TRBV18; D: .; length: 15; J: TRBJ1-1; CDR3: CASSPGRAVGTEAFF; DNA: TGTGCCAGCTCACCAGGCAGGGCAGTAGGTACTGAAGCTTTCTTT
size: .; V: TRBV6-5; D: .; length: 14; J: TRBJ1-2; CDR3: CASSYAGGNYGYTF; DNA: TGTGCCAGCAGTTACGCGGGTGGGAACTATGGCTACACCTTC
size: .; V: TRBV6-6; D: .; length: 12; J: TRBJ1-1; CDR3: CASSYLIRGAFF; DNA: TGTGCCAGCAGTTACTTAATTAGAGGAGCTTTCTTT
size: .; V: TRBV7-9; D: TRBD2; length: 12; J: TRBJ2-1; CDR3: CASGLAGGPGFF; DNA: TGTGCCAGCGGACTAGCGGGAGGGCCGGGTTTCTTC
size: .; V: TRBV2; D: TRBD2; length: 15; J: TRBJ2-1; CDR3: CASSELAGGLDEQFF; DNA: TGTGCCAGCAGTGAACTAGCGGGGGGTCTGGATGAGCAGTTCTTC
size: .; V: TRBV7-3; D: TRBD1; length: 17; J: TRBJ2-6; CDR3: CASSRTGQSSGANVLTF; DNA: TGTGCCAGCAGCCGGACGGGACAGAGCTCTGGGGCCAACGTCCTGACTTTC
size: .; V: TRBV30; D: TRBD1; length: 13; J: TRBJ1-1; CDR3: CAWRTGQGTEAFF; DNA: TGTGCCTGGAGAACGGGACAGGGTACTGAAGCTTTCTTT
size: .; V: TRBV18; D: .; length: 14; J: TRBJ2-3; CDR3: CASSYLLATDTQYF; DNA: TGTGCCAGCTCCTATCTCCTAGCTACAGATACGCAGTATTTT
size: .; V: TRBV30; D: TRBD2; length: 15; J: TRBJ2-5; CDR3: CASRYLAGTQETQYF; DNA: TGTGCCTCCAGATATCTAGCGGGGACCCAAGAGACCCAGTACTTC
size: .; V: TRBV19; D: .; length: 16; J: TRBJ2-1; CDR3: CASSIRKDTANNEQFF; DNA: TGTGCCAGTAGTATACGAAAGGACACGGCGAACAATGAGCAGTTCTTC
size: .; V: TRBV5-1; D: .; length: 14; J: TRBJ1-2; CDR3: CASSPPRGVYGYTF; DNA: TGCGCCAGCAGCCCTCCCCGGGGGGTCTATGGCTACACCTTC
size: .; V: TRBV30; D: .; length: 15; J: TRBJ2-1; CDR3: CAWSQGGRIDNEQFF; DNA: TGTGCCTGGAGTCAGGGGGGCCGGATAGACAATGAGCAGTTCTTC
size: once; V: TRBV2; D: TRBD1; length: 17; J: TRBJ2-5; CDR3: CASSEGGKRTGGETQYF; DNA: TGTGCCAGCAGTGAAGGGGGCAAGCGGACAGGGGGAGAGACCCAGTACTTC
size: .; V: TRBV5-4; D: TRBD2; length: 16; J: TRBJ2-7; CDR3: CASSLGLAGWEHEQYF; DNA: TGTGCCAGCAGCTTAGGACTAGCGGGTTGGGAGCACGAGCAGTACTTC
size: few; V: TRBV7-3; D: .; length: 13; J: TRBJ1-1; CDR3: CASSYGMNTEAFF; DNA: TGTGCCAGCAGCTACGGGATGAACACTGAAGCTTTCTTT
size: .; V: TRBV28; D: .; length: 13; J: TRBJ1-2; CDR3: CASSKTEAYGYTF; DNA: TGTGCCAGCAGCAAGACAGAGGCCTATGGCTACACCTTC
size: .; V: TRBV20-1; D: .; length: 10; J: TRBJ2-3; CDR3: CSVGLDTQYF; DNA: TGCAGTGTCGGGTTAGATACGCAGTATTTT
size: many; V: TRBV5-1; D: .; length: 13; J: TRBJ1-6; CDR3: CASSLDRLSPLHF; DNA: TGCGCCAGCAGCTTGGACAGGCTCTCACCCCTCCACTTT
size: .; V: TRBV10-3; D: TRBD2; length: 15; J: TRBJ2-3; CDR3: CAISDQRGFTDTQYF; DNA: TGTGCCATCAGTGACCAGCGGGGATTCACAGATACGCAGTATTTT
size: once; V: TRBV7-8; D: .; length: 12; J: TRBJ1-6; CDR3: CASSYRNSPLHF; DNA: TGTGCCAGCAGCTACAGGAATTCACCCCTCCACTTT
size: .; V: TRBV5-5; D: TRBD1; length: 12; J: TRBJ1-2; CDR3: CASSLGQGNYTF; DNA: TGTGCCAGCAGCCTCGGACAGGGGAACTACACCTTC
size: .; V: TRBV5-1; D: .; length: 15; J: TRBJ2-1; CDR3: CASSLVAIPNNEQFF; DNA: TGCGCCAGCAGCTTGGTAGCGATCCCTAACAATGAGCAGTTCTTC
size: .; V: TRBV6-1; D: .; length: 14; J: TRBJ2-2; CDR3: CATKGDIGTGELFF; DNA: TGTGCCACCAAGGGGGACATCGGCACCGGGGAGCTGTTTTTT
size: .; V: TRBV18; D: .; length: 16; J: TRBJ2-3; CDR3: CASSIRREFSTDTQYF; DNA: TGTGCCAGCTCAATTCGCAGGGAATTTAGCACAGATACGCAGTATTTT
size: .; V: TRBV7-9; D: .; length: 15; J: TRBJ2-1; CDR3: CASTGDTLAYNEQFF; DNA: TGTGCCAGCACCGGGGACACCTTAGCATACAATGAGCAGTTCTTC
size: .; V: TRBV30; D: .; length: 11; J: TRBJ2-7; CDR3: CAWSPGYEQYF; DNA: TGTGCCTGGAGTCCAGGCTACGAGCAGTACTTC
size: .; V: TRBV28; D: .; length: 16; J: TRBJ1-5; CDR3: CASSFDRPGGNQPQHF; DNA: TGTGCCAGCAGTTTTGACCGGCCAGGTGGCAATCAGCCCCAGCATTTT
size: once; V: TRBV30; D: TRBD1; length: 16; J: TRBJ1-2; CDR3: CAWSVSGTAANYGYTF; DNA: TGTGCCTGGAGTGTATCTGGGACAGCAGCTAACTATGGCTACACCTTC
size: .; V: TRBV9; D: TRBD1; length: 15; J: TRBJ1-2; CDR3: CASTRTGTGNYGYTF; DNA: TGTGCCAGCACCAGAACCGGGACAGGGAACTATGGCTACACCTTC
size: once; V: TRBV6-6; D: .; length: 15; J: TRBJ1-5; CDR3: CASSPDGGAFGPQHF; DNA: TGTGCCAGCAGTCCCGACGGGGGGGCTTTCGGGCCCCAGCATTTT
size: .; V: TRBV2; D: .; length: 13; J: TRBJ2-1; CDR3: CASSRDFNNEQFF; DNA: TGTGCCAGCTCCCGGGACTTTAACAATGAGCAGTTCTTC
size: .; V: TRBV5-6; D: .; length: 15; J: TRBJ2-1; CDR3: CASSGMTATYNEQFF; DNA: TGTGCCAGCAGCGGAATGACAGCCACCTACAATGAGCAGTTCTTC
size: .; V: TRBV5-6; D: .; length: 13; J: TRBJ1-2; CDR3: CASSATMTGGYTF; DNA: TGTGCCAGCAGCGCGACGATGACGGGGGGCTACACCTTC
size: .; V: TRBV2; D: TRBD1; length: 14; J: TRBJ1-1; CDR3: CASSGYRGGTEAFF; DNA: TGTGCCAGCAGTGGATACAGGGGAGGCACTGAAGCTTTCTTT
size: .; V: TRBV28; D: .; length: 11; J: TRBJ2-7; CDR3: CASSTSREQYF; DNA: TGTGCCAGCAGTACTTCTCGTGAGCAGTACTTC